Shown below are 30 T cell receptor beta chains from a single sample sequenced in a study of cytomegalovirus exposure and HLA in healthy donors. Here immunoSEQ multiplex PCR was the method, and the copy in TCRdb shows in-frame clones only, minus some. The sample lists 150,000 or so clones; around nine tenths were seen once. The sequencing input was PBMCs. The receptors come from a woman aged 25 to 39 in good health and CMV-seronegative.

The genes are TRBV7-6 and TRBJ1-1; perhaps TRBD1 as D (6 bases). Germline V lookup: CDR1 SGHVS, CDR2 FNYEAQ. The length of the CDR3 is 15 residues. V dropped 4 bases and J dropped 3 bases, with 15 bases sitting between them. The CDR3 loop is CASSSSRGTDTEAFF. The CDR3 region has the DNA TGTGCCAGCAGCTCATCCAGGGGTACGGACACTGAAGCTTTCTTT.

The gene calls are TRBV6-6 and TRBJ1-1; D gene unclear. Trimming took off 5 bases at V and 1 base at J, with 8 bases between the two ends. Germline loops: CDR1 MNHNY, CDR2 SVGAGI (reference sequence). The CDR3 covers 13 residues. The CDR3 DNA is TGTGCCAGCAGTCCCCTAGAGAACACTGAAGCTTTCTTT. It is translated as CASSPLENTEAFF.

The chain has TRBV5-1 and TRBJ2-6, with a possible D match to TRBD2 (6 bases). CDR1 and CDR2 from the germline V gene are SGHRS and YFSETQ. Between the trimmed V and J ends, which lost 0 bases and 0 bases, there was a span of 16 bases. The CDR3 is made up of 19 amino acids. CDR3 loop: CASSLDSGAGNSGANVLTF. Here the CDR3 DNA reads TGCGCCAGCAGCTTGGACTCTGGGGCGGGGAACTCTGGGGCCAACGTCCTGACTTTC. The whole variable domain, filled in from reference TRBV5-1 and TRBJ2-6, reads KAGVTQTPRYLIKTRGQQVTLSCSPISGHRSVSWYQQTPGQGLQFLFEYFSETQRNKGNFPGRFSGRQFSNSRSEMNVSTLELGDSALYLCASSLDSGAGNSGANVLTFGAGSRLTVL.

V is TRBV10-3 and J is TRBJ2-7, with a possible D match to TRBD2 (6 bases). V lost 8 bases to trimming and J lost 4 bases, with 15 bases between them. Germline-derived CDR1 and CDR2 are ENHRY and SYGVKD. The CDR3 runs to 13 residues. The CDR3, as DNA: TGTGCCATCGGACTACAGGCTAAATACGAGCAGTACTTC. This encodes CAIGLQAKYEQYF.

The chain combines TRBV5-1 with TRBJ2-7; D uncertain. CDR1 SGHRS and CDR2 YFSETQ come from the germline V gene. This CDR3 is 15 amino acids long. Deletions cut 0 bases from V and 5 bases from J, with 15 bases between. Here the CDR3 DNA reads TGCGCCAGCAGCTTGGTCCCCACAGCAATCCACGAGCAGTACTTC. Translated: CASSLVPTAIHEQYF.

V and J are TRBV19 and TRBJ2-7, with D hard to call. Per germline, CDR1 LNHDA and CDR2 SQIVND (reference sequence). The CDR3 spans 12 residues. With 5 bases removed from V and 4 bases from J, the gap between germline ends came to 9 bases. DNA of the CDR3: TGTGCCAGTAGTGGCCGAGCGTACGAGCAGTACTTC. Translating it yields CASSGRAYEQYF.

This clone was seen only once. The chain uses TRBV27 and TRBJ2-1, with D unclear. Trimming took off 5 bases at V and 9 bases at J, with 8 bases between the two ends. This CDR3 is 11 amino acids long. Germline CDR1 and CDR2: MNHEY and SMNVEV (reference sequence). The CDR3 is CASSTTGEQFF. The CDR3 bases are TGTGCCAGCAGTACCACCGGTGAGCAGTTCTTC.

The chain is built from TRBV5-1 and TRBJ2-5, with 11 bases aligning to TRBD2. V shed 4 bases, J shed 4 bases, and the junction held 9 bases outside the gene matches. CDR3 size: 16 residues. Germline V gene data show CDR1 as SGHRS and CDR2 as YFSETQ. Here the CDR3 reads CASSLPGLAGGETQYF. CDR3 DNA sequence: TGCGCCAGCAGCCTTCCTGGGCTAGCGGGGGGAGAGACCCAGTACTTC.

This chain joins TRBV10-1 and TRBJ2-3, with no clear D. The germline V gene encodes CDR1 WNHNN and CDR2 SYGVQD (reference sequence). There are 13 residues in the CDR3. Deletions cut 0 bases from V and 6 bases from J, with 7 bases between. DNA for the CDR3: TGCGCCAGCAGTGAGTCGCACGGGGATACGCAGTATTTT. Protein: CASSESHGDTQYF.

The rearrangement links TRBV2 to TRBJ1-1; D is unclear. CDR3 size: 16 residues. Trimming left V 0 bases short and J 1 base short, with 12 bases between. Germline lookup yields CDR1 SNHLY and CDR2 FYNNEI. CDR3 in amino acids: CASSEAGQDGNTEAFF. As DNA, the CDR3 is TGTGCCAGCAGTGAAGCGGGCCAGGATGGGAACACTGAAGCTTTCTTT.

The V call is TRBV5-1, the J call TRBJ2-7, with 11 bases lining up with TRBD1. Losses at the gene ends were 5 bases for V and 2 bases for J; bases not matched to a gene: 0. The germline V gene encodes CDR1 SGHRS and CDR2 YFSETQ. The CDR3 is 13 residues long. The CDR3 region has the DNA TGCGCCAGCAGGGGACAGGGGGCCTACGAGCAGTACTTC. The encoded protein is CASRGQGAYEQYF.

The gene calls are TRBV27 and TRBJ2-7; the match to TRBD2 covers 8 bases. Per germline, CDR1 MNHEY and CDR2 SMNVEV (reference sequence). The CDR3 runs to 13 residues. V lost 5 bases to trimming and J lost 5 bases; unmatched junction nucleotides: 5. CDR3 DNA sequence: TGTGCCAGCAGTATCGGGGGGGTAAACGAGCAGTACTTC. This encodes CASSIGGVNEQYF.

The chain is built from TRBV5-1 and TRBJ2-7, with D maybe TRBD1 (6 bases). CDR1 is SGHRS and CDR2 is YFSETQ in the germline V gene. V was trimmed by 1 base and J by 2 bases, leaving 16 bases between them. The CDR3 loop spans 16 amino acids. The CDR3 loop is CASSLFPGDTTYEQYF. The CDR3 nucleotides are TGCGCCAGCAGCTTGTTCCCCGGGGACACCACCTACGAGCAGTACTTC.

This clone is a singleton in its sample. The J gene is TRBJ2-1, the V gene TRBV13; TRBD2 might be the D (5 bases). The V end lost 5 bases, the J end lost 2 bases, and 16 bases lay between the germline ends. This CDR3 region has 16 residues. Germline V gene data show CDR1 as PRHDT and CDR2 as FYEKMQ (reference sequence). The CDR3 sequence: CASSPTGRQPYNEQFF. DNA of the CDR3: TGTGCCAGCAGCCCCACGGGAAGGCAACCCTACAATGAGCAGTTCTTC. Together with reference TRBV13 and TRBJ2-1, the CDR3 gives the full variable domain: AAGVIQSPRHLIKEKRETATLKCYPIPRHDTVYWYQQGPGQDPQFLISFYEKMQSDKGSIPDRFSAQQFSDYHSELNMSSLELGDSALYFCASSPTGRQPYNEQFFGPGTRLTVL.

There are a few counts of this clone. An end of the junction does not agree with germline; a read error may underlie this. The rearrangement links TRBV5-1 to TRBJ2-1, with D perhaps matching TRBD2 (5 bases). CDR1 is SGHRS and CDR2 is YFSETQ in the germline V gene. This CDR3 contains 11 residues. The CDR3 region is CASSSSGPWIF. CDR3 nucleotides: TGCGCCAGCAGCTCGAGCGGACCATGGATCTTC.

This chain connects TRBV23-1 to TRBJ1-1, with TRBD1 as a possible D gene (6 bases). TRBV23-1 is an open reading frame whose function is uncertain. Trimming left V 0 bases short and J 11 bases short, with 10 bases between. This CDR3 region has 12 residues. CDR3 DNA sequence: TGCGCCAGCAGTCAATCTTCAGGGGTGGCTTTCTTT. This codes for CASSQSSGVAFF.

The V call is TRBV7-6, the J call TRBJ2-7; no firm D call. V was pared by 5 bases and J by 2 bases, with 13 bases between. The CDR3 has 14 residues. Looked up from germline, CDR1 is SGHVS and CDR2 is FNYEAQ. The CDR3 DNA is TGTGCCAGCAGCCCCCGTGTGGCCACCTACGAGCAGTACTTC. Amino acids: CASSPRVATYEQYF.

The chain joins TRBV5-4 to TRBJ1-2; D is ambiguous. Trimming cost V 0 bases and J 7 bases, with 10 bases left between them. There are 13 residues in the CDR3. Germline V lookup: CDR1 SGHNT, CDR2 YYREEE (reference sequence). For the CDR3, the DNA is TGTGCCAGCAGCTTGGCCAGATTTTTTGGCTACACCTTC. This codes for CASSLARFFGYTF.

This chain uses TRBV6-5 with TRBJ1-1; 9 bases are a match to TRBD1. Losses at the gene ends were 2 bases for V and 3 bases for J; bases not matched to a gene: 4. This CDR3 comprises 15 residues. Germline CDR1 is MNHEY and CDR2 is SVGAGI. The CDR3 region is CASSYVGTGHTEAFF. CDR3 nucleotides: TGTGCCAGCAGTTACGTTGGGACAGGGCACACTGAAGCTTTCTTT.

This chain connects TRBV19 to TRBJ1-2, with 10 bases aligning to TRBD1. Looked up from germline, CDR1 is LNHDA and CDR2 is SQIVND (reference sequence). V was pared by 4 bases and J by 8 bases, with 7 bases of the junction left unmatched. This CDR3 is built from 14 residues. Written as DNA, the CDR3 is TGTGCCAGTAGTAAACGACAGGGGGCGGGCGGCTACACCTTC. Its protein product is CASSKRQGAGGYTF.

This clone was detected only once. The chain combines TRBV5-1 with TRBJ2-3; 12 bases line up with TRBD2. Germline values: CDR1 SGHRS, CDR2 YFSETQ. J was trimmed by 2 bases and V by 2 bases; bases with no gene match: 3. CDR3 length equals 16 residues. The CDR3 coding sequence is TGCGCCAGCAGCTTACGGACTAGCGGGAACACAGATACGCAGTATTTT. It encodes CASSLRTSGNTDTQYF. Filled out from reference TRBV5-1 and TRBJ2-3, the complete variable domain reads KAGVTQTPRYLIKTRGQQVTLSCSPISGHRSVSWYQQTPGQGLQFLFEYFSETQRNKGNFPGRFSGRQFSNSRSEMNVSTLELGDSALYLCASSLRTSGNTDTQYFGPGTRLTVL.

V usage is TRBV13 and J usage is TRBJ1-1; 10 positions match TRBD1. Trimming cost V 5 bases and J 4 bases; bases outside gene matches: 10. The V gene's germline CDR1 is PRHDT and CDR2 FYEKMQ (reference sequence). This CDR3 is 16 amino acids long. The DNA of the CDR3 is TGTGCCAGCAGCCCCCGACAGGGGGCTTTGATCACTGAAGCTTTCTTT. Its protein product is CASSPRQGALITEAFF.

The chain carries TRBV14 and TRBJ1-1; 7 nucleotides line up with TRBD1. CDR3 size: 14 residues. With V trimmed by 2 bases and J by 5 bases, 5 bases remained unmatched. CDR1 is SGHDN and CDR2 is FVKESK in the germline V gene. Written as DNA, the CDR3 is TGTGCCAGCAGCCAACCAGGGGGTAGTACTGAAGCTTTCTTT. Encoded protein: CASSQPGGSTEAFF.

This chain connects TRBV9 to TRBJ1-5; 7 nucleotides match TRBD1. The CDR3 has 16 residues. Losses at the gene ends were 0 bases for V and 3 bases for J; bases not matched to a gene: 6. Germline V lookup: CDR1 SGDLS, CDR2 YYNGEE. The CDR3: CASSVGAGGPNQPQHF. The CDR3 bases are TGTGCCAGCAGCGTAGGGGCAGGGGGGCCCAATCAGCCCCAGCATTTT.

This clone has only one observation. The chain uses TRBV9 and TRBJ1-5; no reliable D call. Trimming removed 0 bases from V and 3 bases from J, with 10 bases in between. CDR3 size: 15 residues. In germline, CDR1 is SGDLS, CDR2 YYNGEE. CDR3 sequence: CASSVGTQINQPQHF. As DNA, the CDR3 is TGTGCCAGCAGCGTAGGTACACAGATCAATCAGCCCCAGCATTTT.

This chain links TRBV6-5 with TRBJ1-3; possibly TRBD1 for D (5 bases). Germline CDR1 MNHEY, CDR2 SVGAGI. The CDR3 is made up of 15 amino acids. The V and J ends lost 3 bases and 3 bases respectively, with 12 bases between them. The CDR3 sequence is CASSYGGTYGNTIYF. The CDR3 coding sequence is TGTGCCAGCAGTTATGGTGGGACTTATGGAAACACCATATATTTT.

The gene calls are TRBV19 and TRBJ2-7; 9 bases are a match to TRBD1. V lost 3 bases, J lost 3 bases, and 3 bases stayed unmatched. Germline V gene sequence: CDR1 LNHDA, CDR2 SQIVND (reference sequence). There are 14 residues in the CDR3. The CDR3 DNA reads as TGTGCCAGTAGTATTGGACAGGGGAGCTACGAGCAGTACTTC. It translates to CASSIGQGSYEQYF.

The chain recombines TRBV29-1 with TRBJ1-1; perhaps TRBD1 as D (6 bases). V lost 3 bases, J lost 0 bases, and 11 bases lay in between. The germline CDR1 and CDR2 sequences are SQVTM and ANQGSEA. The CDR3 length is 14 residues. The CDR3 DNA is TGCAGCGTTGATGGCCAGGGGATGAACACTGAAGCTTTCTTT. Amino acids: CSVDGQGMNTEAFF. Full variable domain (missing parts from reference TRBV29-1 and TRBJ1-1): SAVISQKPSRDICQRGTSLTIQCQVDSQVTMMFWYRQQPGQSLTLIATANQGSEATYESGFVIDKFPISRPNLTFSTLTVSNMSPEDSSIYLCSVDGQGMNTEAFFGQGTRLTVV.

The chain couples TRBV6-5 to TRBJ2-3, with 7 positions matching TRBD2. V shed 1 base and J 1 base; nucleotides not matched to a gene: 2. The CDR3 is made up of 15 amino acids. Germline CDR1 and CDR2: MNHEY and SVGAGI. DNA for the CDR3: TGTGCCAGCAGTTACTGGGGAGGGGGCACAGATACGCAGTATTTT. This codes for CASSYWGGGTDTQYF.

CDR3 in amino acids: CASSPSPSGDNSPLHF. CDR3 nucleotides: TGCGCCAGCAGCCCCTCTCCTTCCGGGGATAATTCACCCCTCCACTTT. The chain recombines TRBV4-1 with TRBJ1-6; D call uncertain. V lost 4 bases and J 5 bases, leaving 15 bases between the germline ends. The length of the CDR3 is 16 residues. Germline CDR1 and CDR2: MGHRA and YSYEKL.